The source of this TCR beta chain is a study of cytomegalovirus exposure and HLA in healthy donors. 60 Vbeta and 13 Jbeta primers were used in PCR. Method: immunoSEQ multiplex PCR; TCRdb's copy keeps in-frame clones and lacks some. The table lists some 130,000 clones, approximately 90% of them singletons, with about 5% in the top ten. CDR1 and CDR2 (germline): SNHLY, FYNNEI. CDR3 length: 12 residues. V lost 8 bases to trimming and J lost 1 base, with 9 bases between them. This TCR derives from a woman in her 30s in good health and CMV-seronegative. Sequencing was performed on PBMCs. This chain links TRBV2 with TRBJ2-7; D is uncertain. DNA of the CDR3: TGTGCCAGCGGTCTGCAGTCCTACGAGCAGTACTTC. Encoded protein: CASGLQSYEQYF.